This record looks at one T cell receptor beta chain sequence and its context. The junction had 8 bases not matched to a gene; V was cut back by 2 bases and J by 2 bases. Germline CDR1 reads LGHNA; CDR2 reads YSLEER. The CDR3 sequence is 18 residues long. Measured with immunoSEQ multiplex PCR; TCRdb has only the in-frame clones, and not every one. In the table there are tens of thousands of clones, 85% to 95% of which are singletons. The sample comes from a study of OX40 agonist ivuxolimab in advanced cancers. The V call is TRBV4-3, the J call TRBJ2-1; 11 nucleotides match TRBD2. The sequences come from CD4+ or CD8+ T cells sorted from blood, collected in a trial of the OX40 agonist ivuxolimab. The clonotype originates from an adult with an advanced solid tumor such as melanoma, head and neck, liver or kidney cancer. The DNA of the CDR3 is TGCGCCAGCAGCCAAAGCCGACTAGCGGGAAGGACCTACAATGAGCAGTTCTTC. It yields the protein CASSQSRLAGRTYNEQFF.